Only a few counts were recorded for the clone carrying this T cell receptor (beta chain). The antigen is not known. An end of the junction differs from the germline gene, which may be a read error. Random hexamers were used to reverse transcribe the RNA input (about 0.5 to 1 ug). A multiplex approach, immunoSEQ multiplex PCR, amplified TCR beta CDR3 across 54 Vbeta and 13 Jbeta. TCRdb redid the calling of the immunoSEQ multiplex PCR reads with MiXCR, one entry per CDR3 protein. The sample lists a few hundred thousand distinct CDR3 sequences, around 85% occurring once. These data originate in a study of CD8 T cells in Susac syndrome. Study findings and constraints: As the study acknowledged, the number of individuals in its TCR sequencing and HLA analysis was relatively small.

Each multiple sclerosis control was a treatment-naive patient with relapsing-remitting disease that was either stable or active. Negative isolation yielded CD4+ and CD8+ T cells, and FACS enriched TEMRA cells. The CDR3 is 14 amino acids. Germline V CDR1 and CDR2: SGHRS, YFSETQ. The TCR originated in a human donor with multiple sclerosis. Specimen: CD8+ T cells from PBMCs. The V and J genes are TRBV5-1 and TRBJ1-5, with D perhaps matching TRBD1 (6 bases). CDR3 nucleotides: TGTGCCAGCAGTTTAGGTCAGGGGAGCCAGCCCCAGCATTTT. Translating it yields CASSLGQGSQPQHF.